The 10 T cell receptor beta chains presented below share a single source sample, sequenced in a study of cytomegalovirus exposure and HLA in healthy donors (TCRdb year 2017). The library was built by means of the immunoSEQ multiplex PCR assay. For the multiplex PCR, a mixture combining 60 forward primers for TCR Vbeta segments and 13 reverse primers for TCR Jbeta segments was used. Sourced from immuneACCESS, this table was stored by TCRdb with only in-frame sequences that have V and J called. A share of the clones is absent; for the studies checked, an unresolved V gene accounts for under half, and the remainder has no known explanation. Within this sample are about 160,000 clones, with around 84% of them counted one time only. The ten largest account for approximately 8% of the sample. Sequenced material: PBMCs. These receptors were obtained from a male donor in good health and CMV-seropositive.

This clone was counted a single time. This chain joins TRBV19 and TRBJ2-7; the D gene is possibly TRBD1 (6 bases). CDR1 is LNHDA and CDR2 is SQIVND in the germline V gene (reference sequence). The CDR3 is 13 amino acids. Trimming took 3 bases from V and 6 from J, leaving 12 bases between them. This chain's CDR3 is CASSMGHRLEQYF. The CDR3 nucleotides are TGTGCCAGTAGTATGGGACATCGCCTCGAGCAGTACTTC.

The chain couples TRBV30 to TRBJ1-1; the D gene is possibly TRBD1 (6 bases). There are 12 residues in the CDR3. Germline CDR1 reads GTSNPN; CDR2 reads SVGIG (reference sequence). V was clipped by 5 bases and J by 1 base, with 8 bases between them. The CDR3 spells CAWGGQNTEAFF. CDR3 nucleotides: TGTGCCTGGGGGGGACAGAACACTGAAGCTTTCTTT.

The chain recombines TRBV10-2 with TRBJ1-2; D perhaps matches TRBD1 (5 bases). V lost 4 bases to trimming and J lost 6 bases, with 9 bases between them. CDR3 length: 12 residues. Germline V CDR1 and CDR2: WSHSY, SAAADI. CDR3 sequence: CASSAGVNGYTF. CDR3 sequence (DNA): TGCGCCAGCAGTGCGGGGGTCAATGGCTACACCTTC.

In regard to this clone: Its ends do not fully match the called genes, so a read error is possible. The chain couples TRBV6-1 to TRBJ2-6; a weak D match, TRBD1 (5 bases). CDR1 is MNHNS, CDR2 SASEGT, per germline. The CDR3 loop spans 16 amino acids. Written as DNA, the CDR3 is TGTGCCAGCAGTGAAGTTCTCTACTCTGGGGCCAACGGCCTGACTTTC. Encoded protein: CASSEVLYSGANGLTF.

This rearrangement joins TRBV6-1 to TRBJ2-3, with 8 bases matching TRBD2. The CDR3 is 15 amino acids. Unmatched junction bases numbered 12, after V lost 8 bases and J lost 5 bases. The germline V gene encodes CDR1 MNHNS and CDR2 SASEGT. CDR3 in DNA: TGTGCCAGCCTTATTGGGGCTAGCGGGCGAGATACGCAGTATTTT. Its protein is CASLIGASGRDTQYF.

The chain is built from TRBV28 and TRBJ2-1; the D gene is possibly TRBD2 (5 bases). In germline, CDR1 is MDHEN, CDR2 SYDVKM. V dropped 8 bases and J dropped 10 bases, with 21 bases sitting between them. This CDR3 is built from 14 residues. CDR3 bases: TGTGCCAGCCACGGCGGGTTCAGGTTGTTCGAGCAGTTCTTC. It yields the protein CASHGGFRLFEQFF.

V and J are TRBV30 and TRBJ1-5; TRBD1 agrees at 7 bases. Germline lookup yields CDR1 GTSNPN and CDR2 SVGIG (reference sequence). The CDR3 is 16 residues long. The V gene end was trimmed by 2 bases and the J gene end by 2 bases; junction bases not matched to a gene: 9. The CDR3 spells CAWSSRGMSGNQPQHF. CDR3 bases: TGTGCCTGGAGTTCCAGGGGGATGAGCGGCAATCAGCCCCAGCATTTT.

This clone showed up just once. The chain employs TRBV30 and TRBJ2-5; 10 nucleotides match TRBD1. From germline, CDR1 is GTSNPN and CDR2 SVGIG (reference sequence). V lost 2 bases to trimming and J lost 1 base; unmatched junction nucleotides: 13. The CDR3 is 18 residues long. CDR3 nucleotide sequence: TGTGCCTGGAGTCTACAGGCCTGGGACAGGGGACCCCAAGAGACCCAGTACTTC. As protein: CAWSLQAWDRGPQETQYF.

The V and J genes are TRBV13 and TRBJ2-5, with 7 bases lining up with TRBD2. Looked up from germline, CDR1 is PRHDT and CDR2 is FYEKMQ (reference sequence). The CDR3 contains 14 residues. Unmatched junction bases numbered 6, after V lost 5 bases and J lost 3 bases. The CDR3 is CASSAALAEETQYF. The DNA of the CDR3 is TGTGCCAGCAGCGCCGCCCTAGCGGAAGAGACCCAGTACTTC.

This chain connects TRBV4-3 to TRBJ2-2; TRBD2 is a possible D gene (5 bases). V gave up 3 bases and J gave up 12 bases, with 17 bases separating them. The CDR3 has 14 residues. Germline CDR1 reads LGHNA; CDR2 reads YSLEER. Here the CDR3 DNA reads TGCGCCAGCAGCCAGGGTAGCGCTCGAGAAAAGCTGTTTTTT. It encodes CASSQGSAREKLFF.